A selection of T cell receptor beta chains follows, all from one sample in a study of blood T cell repertoires in COVID-19. Assay used: immunoSEQ multiplex PCR; TCRdb lists only in-frame clones, some missing. The sample holds 200,000 to 250,000 clones, approximately 83% seen once. Specimen: peripheral blood. Source of these receptors: a human donor in a cohort sampled during active COVID-19. CDR3s include the opening cysteine and the closing phenylalanine or tryptophan. The D gene is left open where the match is weak. The size of a clone is reported for some rows only, either as once, few or many, or as a class for expanded clones.

J: TRBJ1-6; V: TRBV7-2; D: -; size: -; DNA: TGTGCCAGCAGCTTAGTAGGAGGGATAAATAATTCACCCCTCCACTTT; CDR3: CASSLVGGINNSPLHF
J: TRBJ2-5; V: TRBV5-5; D: -; size: -; DNA: TGTGCCAGCAGCCCCCAGACAGTAAATCAAGAGACCCAGTACTTC; CDR3: CASSPQTVNQETQYF
J: TRBJ2-2; V: TRBV3-1/TRBV3-2; D: -; size: -; DNA: TGTGCCAGCAGCCGCTACTACGGCTCCACCGGGGAGCTGTTTTTT; CDR3: CASSRYYGSTGELFF
J: TRBJ2-2; V: TRBV19; D: -; size: -; DNA: TGTGCCAGTAGTCCTCGGCTTGTTCTGAGGACCGGGGAGCTGTTTTTT; CDR3: CASSPRLVLRTGELFF
J: TRBJ1-1; V: TRBV10-3; D: TRBD1; size: -; DNA: TGTGCCATAAACAGGGGGATGAACACTGAAGCTTTCTTT; CDR3: CAINRGMNTEAFF
J: TRBJ2-5; V: TRBV30; D: -; size: -; DNA: TGTGCCTGGAATCGCCAACGGGGAGAGACCCAGTACTTC; CDR3: CAWNRQRGETQYF
J: TRBJ1-6; V: TRBV10-3; D: TRBD1; size: -; DNA: TGTGCCATCAGTCCGGGGACAGGGCATTCACCCCTCCACTTT; CDR3: CAISPGTGHSPLHF
J: TRBJ2-5; V: TRBV11-2; D: TRBD2; size: -; DNA: TGTGCCAGCAGCTTAGTGCGGGGGAACCAAGAGACCCAGTACTTC; CDR3: CASSLVRGNQETQYF
J: TRBJ2-7; V: TRBV19; D: TRBD1; size: -; DNA: TGTGCCAGTAGTCCCGGACAGGGCTTGAGCTCCTACGAGCAGTACTTC; CDR3: CASSPGQGLSSYEQYF
J: TRBJ2-7; V: TRBV6-6; D: -; size: -; DNA: TGTGCCAGCAGTTCTAGACAAGGGGCGTCCTACGAGCAGTACTTC; CDR3: CASSSRQGASYEQYF
J: TRBJ1-1; V: TRBV12-3/TRBV12-4; D: TRBD1; size: -; DNA: TGTGCCAGCAGTTTAAAGGAGGGGGCTATAGCTTTCTTT; CDR3: CASSLKEGAIAFF
J: TRBJ1-1; V: TRBV21-1; D: -; size: -; DNA: TGTGCCAGCAGCAAAGACCCGGTCATGAACACTGAAGCTTTCTTT; CDR3: CASSKDPVMNTEAFF
J: TRBJ2-7; V: TRBV7-2; D: TRBD1; size: few; DNA: TGTGCCAGCAGCTTAGCCACCGGGACAGCAACCTACGAGCAGTACTTC; CDR3: CASSLATGTATYEQYF
J: TRBJ2-7; V: TRBV11-2; D: -; size: -; DNA: TGTGCCAGCAGCTCGTCCCGACTCTACGAGCAGTACTTC; CDR3: CASSSSRLYEQYF
J: TRBJ2-1; V: TRBV11-3; D: -; size: -; DNA: TGTGCCAGCAGCTTAGCCGGACTGCCTGGTGAGCAGTTCTTC; CDR3: CASSLAGLPGEQFF
J: TRBJ2-5; V: TRBV24-1; D: TRBD1; size: -; DNA: TGTGCCACCAGTGGTAGGGGGCGAGAGACCCAGTACTTC; CDR3: CATSGRGRETQYF
J: TRBJ2-5; V: TRBV25-1; D: TRBD1; size: -; DNA: TGTGCCAGCAGTGGGTCCGACAGGGACGGGGAGACCCAGTACTTC; CDR3: CASSGSDRDGETQYF
J: TRBJ2-1; V: TRBV28; D: TRBD1; size: -; DNA: TGTGCCAGCAGTTTCCCCCGACAGGGGGAGGAGTCCTACAATGAGCAGTTCTTC; CDR3: CASSFPRQGEESYNEQFF
J: TRBJ2-7; V: TRBV6-5; D: TRBD1; size: -; DNA: TGTGCCAGCACTCAAACCGGGACAGGAGCCTACGAGCAGTACTTC; CDR3: CASTQTGTGAYEQYF
J: TRBJ2-1; V: TRBV30; D: TRBD1; size: once; DNA: TGTGCCTGGACTCATGGGGACAGGGACAATGAGCAGTTCTTC; CDR3: CAWTHGDRDNEQFF
J: TRBJ1-2; V: TRBV28; D: TRBD1; size: -; DNA: TGTGCCAGCAGGGAGACAGGGGTGGGGGTCTATGGCTACACCTTC; CDR3: CASRETGVGVYGYTF
J: TRBJ2-1; V: TRBV14; D: -; size: -; DNA: TGTGCCAGCAGCGACAAAACATCCAGGGACAATGAGCAGTTCTTC; CDR3: CASSDKTSRDNEQFF
J: TRBJ2-2; V: TRBV5-1; D: -; size: -; DNA: TGCGCCAGCAGCCAAGGGAGTACCGGGGAGCTGTTTTTT; CDR3: CASSQGSTGELFF
J: TRBJ2-3; V: TRBV6-6; D: TRBD2; size: -; DNA: TGTGCCAGCAGTTATCGGGGGGAGTTAGATACGCAGTATTTT; CDR3: CASSYRGELDTQYF
J: TRBJ2-7; V: TRBV7-9; D: TRBD1; size: -; DNA: TGTGCCAGCAGCACAGGGGGCAGGGACGAGCAGTACTTC; CDR3: CASSTGGRDEQYF
J: TRBJ1-1; V: TRBV9; D: -; size: few; DNA: TGTGCCAGCAGCGTAGCCGGGAACACTGAAGCTTTCTTT; CDR3: CASSVAGNTEAFF
J: TRBJ2-7; V: TRBV19; D: TRBD1; size: once; DNA: TGTGCCACCTCCCGGGACAGTCTCTACGAGCAGTACTTC; CDR3: CATSRDSLYEQYF
J: TRBJ2-1; V: TRBV9; D: TRBD1; size: -; DNA: TGTGCCAGCAGCGCGCGGACAGGTTCTTACAATGAGCAGTTCTTC; CDR3: CASSARTGSYNEQFF
J: TRBJ2-7; V: TRBV11-2; D: -; size: once; DNA: TGTGCCAGCAGCTTAAGCGGGCAGATCTACGAGCAGTACTTC; CDR3: CASSLSGQIYEQYF
J: TRBJ2-7; V: TRBV18; D: TRBD2; size: -; DNA: TGTGCCAGCTCTAGGACTAGCGGCTACGAGCAGTACTTC; CDR3: CASSRTSGYEQYF
J: TRBJ2-5; V: TRBV5-1; D: TRBD1; size: -; DNA: TGCGCCAGCAGCTTGCAAAGGGGGCGGGAGACCCAGTACTTC; CDR3: CASSLQRGRETQYF
J: TRBJ2-2; V: TRBV19; D: -; size: few; DNA: TGTGCCAGTAGTTCGAAACAGGCCGGGGAGCTGTTTTTT; CDR3: CASSSKQAGELFF
J: TRBJ2-7; V: TRBV6-6; D: TRBD1; size: once; DNA: TGTGCCAGCAGTTACGGACAGGACTTCGGCGAGCAGTACTTC; CDR3: CASSYGQDFGEQYF
J: TRBJ1-3; V: TRBV4-2; D: TRBD1; size: -; DNA: TGTGCCAGCACCCTTCAAGGACAGGGCGGAAACACCATATATTTT; CDR3: CASTLQGQGGNTIYF
J: TRBJ2-1; V: TRBV7-2; D: TRBD2; size: -; DNA: TGTGCCAGCAGCCCCGGACTAGCGGGAAGCAATGAGCAGTTCTTC; CDR3: CASSPGLAGSNEQFF
J: TRBJ1-5; V: TRBV6-2/TRBV6-3; D: -; size: -; DNA: TGTGCCAGCAGCCCCCCGATAGGGGCGTATCAGCCCCAGCATTTT; CDR3: CASSPPIGAYQPQHF
J: TRBJ1-2; V: TRBV19; D: -; size: -; DNA: TGTGCCAGTATCCCTTTAAGGGGCGCGGATCAAGGCTACACCTTC; CDR3: CASIPLRGADQGYTF
J: TRBJ1-1; V: TRBV3-1/TRBV3-2; D: -; size: -; DNA: TGTGCCAGCAGCCATCCCAGGGGCCGGACTGAAGCTTTCTTT; CDR3: CASSHPRGRTEAFF
J: TRBJ1-2; V: TRBV6-5; D: TRBD1; size: -; DNA: TGTGCCAGCACCGGAGGACAGGACCGTATGGGCTACACCTTC; CDR3: CASTGGQDRMGYTF
J: TRBJ2-1; V: TRBV5-1; D: TRBD2; size: -; DNA: TGCGCCAGCAGTTTTGGGGGAGGGTCCTACAATGAGCAGTTCTTC; CDR3: CASSFGGGSYNEQFF
J: TRBJ2-7; V: TRBV10-3; D: -; size: -; DNA: TGTGCCATCAGTGACGCAGGGTCAAGCTACGAGCAGTACTTC; CDR3: CAISDAGSSYEQYF
J: TRBJ2-3; V: TRBV5-6; D: TRBD2; size: -; DNA: TGTGCCAGCAGCCACGGGACTAGCGGGGTGCAAGATACGCAGTATTTT; CDR3: CASSHGTSGVQDTQYF
J: TRBJ2-3; V: TRBV10-3; D: -; size: -; DNA: TGTGCCACCCGGGCGGGGATTGGAGATACGCAGTATTTT; CDR3: CATRAGIGDTQYF